This T cell receptor (beta chain) is from a study of blood T cells in healthy people across ages. Overall study findings and caveats: Underestimates were what the diversity estimates from one million T cells were considered to be.

From germline, CDR1 is SQVTM and CDR2 ANQGSEA. The V gene end was trimmed by 5 bases and the J gene end by 7 bases; junction bases not matched to a gene: 13. This CDR3 region has 14 residues. As concerns this clonotype: Its antigen is unidentified.

It was with a sample-barcoded 5' primer and a J-beta primer mix that a second PCR of about 6 to 12 cycles was run. The template-switch adaptor was a 5' adaptor with 12 random nucleotides. It tagged each cDNA molecule. Each CDR3 protein gets one entry after TCRdb re-called the 5' RACE reads with MiXCR. The repertoire holds around 1,500,000 distinct CDR3 sequences, with approximately 42% as singletons. The sample taken for sequencing was blood. The genes are TRBV29-1 and TRBJ2-7; TRBD2 matches 8 bases. This receptor was taken from a woman younger than 35 in good health. Here the CDR3 DNA reads TGCAGCGTTAATAGCGGGATGGGCTACAATGAGCAGTACTTC. It specifies CSVNSGMGYNEQYF.